This T cell receptor (beta chain) emerged from a study of cytomegalovirus exposure and HLA in healthy donors. Study findings and constraints: A highly shared variant cluster was judged a likely technical artifact. Across donors, sequencing depth was assumed by presence/absence analyses to be roughly uniform. The investigators catalogued 150 or so TCR beta chains as cytomegalovirus-associated. The authors excluded some V segments, including TRBV6-2 and TRBV6-3, as indistinguishable.

There are a few counts of this clone. Its cognate antigen is unknown. Germline CDR1 is GTSNPN and CDR2 is SVGIG (reference sequence). Trimming cost V 1 base and J 4 bases, with 20 bases left between them. The CDR3 sequence is 17 residues long. The PCR made use of 60 Vbeta and 13 Jbeta primers. Assay used: immunoSEQ multiplex PCR; TCRdb lists only in-frame clones, some missing. The sample consists of over 100,000 clones, 77% of them appearing once. This sequence joins TRBV30 and TRBJ2-1; TRBD2 might be the D (6 bases). The sample was PBMCs. The receptor comes from a man aged 40-50 years in good health and CMV-seropositive. DNA for the CDR3: TGTGCCTGGAGTGGTTTGTCTAGCGAGACCATTTACAATGAGCAGTTCTTC. The encoded protein is CAWSGLSSETIYNEQFF. The full variable domain, with the rest looked up from reference TRBV30 and TRBJ2-1, is SQTIHQWPATLVQPVGSPLSLECTVEGTSNPNLYWYRQAAGRGLQLLFYSVGIGQISSEVPQNLSASRPQDRQFILSSKKLLLSDSGFYLCAWSGLSSETIYNEQFFGPGTRLTVL.